This entry is about one TCR beta chain. Its recognized antigen is unknown. Base-call qualities are not available, and no considerably larger clone is one nucleotide away. Sequencing used an Illumina NovaSeq 6000. Using 5'RACE with constant-segment primers, TCRalpha and TCRbeta cDNA libraries were constructed, with sample barcodes and unique molecular identifiers added in the process. RNA was extracted from every sample with Trizol reagent. Libraries were amplified in two PCR steps, with a second sample barcode and Illumina TruSeq adapters added in the second step. Sequencing of libraries was performed on an Illumina NovaSeq with 2 x 150 bp paired-end reads. As for the authors' bioinformatics: Demultiplexing of reads and collapsing into UMI-guided consensus sequences were performed with migec v1.2.7. With mixcr v2.1.11, UMI consensuses were aligned to TRA and TRB V and J templates and assembled into clonotypes. Clonotypes were classified as expanded or contracted when called significant by both edgeR and NoisET, with noise models trained on biological replicates. For edgeR calls, the cutoffs were a false discovery rate-adjusted p below 0.01 and a log2 fold-change threshold of 1. PCA with hierarchical clustering of max-normalized trajectories of the 1000 most abundant clonotypes was used as exploratory dynamics analysis. Each responding clone was given a CD4 or CD8 phenotype based on the CD4+ and CD8+ repertoires, which had been sequenced separately. TCRdb reworked the public reads: Q25 trimming with fastp, MiXCR clone assembly, productive beta chains retained. For every CDR3 protein sequence, its rows merge into one entry that carries the most common genes and DNA. These V and J calls originate from TCRdb's pipeline instead of the authors' own analysis. Across this sample there are 350,000 to 550,000 distinct CDR3 sequences, with about a sixth seen only once. The ten largest clones take up approximately 21% of the sample.

This sample is part of a study of T-cell memory formation after mild COVID-19 (dated by TCRdb to the early 2020s). In the study overall: TCR sequence clusters from the two donors were largely donor specific. Longitudinal TCRalpha and TCRbeta repertoire sequencing tracked T-cell clones expanding and contracting after mild COVID-19 in a couple of donors. Two young, previously healthy adult volunteers, one female and one male, were included in the cohort. Results and caveats for the whole study, not just this receptor: Contracting CD4+ clones were found mainly in CM and EM memory subsets, while CD8+ clones were enriched in EMRA. The study covered only two mild cases, and larger cohorts including severe cases with pre-infection samples were considered necessary. Balanced CD4/CD8 phenotypes were observed for clones contracting from day 15 to 85, whereas a bias towards CD4+ was observed for a second wave of clones expanding from day 15 to 37. Some responding clones were found in pre-infection memory, which suggests that pre-existing cross-reactive memory T cells took part in the SARS-CoV-2 response. The second-wave clones that peaked on day 37 were not confirmed to be SARS-CoV-2 specific.

The junction carries 9 bases between V and J, which are trimmed by 1 base and 14 bases respectively. The CDR3 spans 11 residues, from the cysteine through the phenylalanine. Only the CDR3 part of the read is kept: 33 bases, read in frame from the first base. The CDR1 and CDR2 encoded by the germline V gene (reference sequence) are DFQATT and SNEGSKA. Ficoll-Paque density gradient centrifugation was used to isolate PBMCs. This receptor was identified in a man younger than 35 who had mild COVID-19 (a few samples of this study predate the infection). The sample titles of this study are shuffled in the database, so cell type and time point are left out; the donor was told from shared clones. The source material was PBMCs or a T cell subset sorted from them (not recorded which). Recombination joined TRBV20-1 with TRBJ1-6; TRBD1 is a weak D gene call, 5 bases matching. The CDR3 region has the sequence CSARGGATLHF. The bases read TGCAGTGCTAGAGGCGGGGCCACCCTCCACTTT.